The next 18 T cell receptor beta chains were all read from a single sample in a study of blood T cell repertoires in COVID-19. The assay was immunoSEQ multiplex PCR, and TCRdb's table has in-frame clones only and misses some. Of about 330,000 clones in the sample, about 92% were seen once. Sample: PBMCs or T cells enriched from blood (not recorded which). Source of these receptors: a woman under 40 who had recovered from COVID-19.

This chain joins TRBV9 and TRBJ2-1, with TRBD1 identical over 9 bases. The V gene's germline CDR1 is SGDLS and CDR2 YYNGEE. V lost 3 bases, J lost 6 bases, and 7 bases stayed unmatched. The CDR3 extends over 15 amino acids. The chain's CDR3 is CASSALSTGGNEQFF. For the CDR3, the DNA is TGTGCCAGCAGCGCCCTTTCGACAGGGGGCAATGAGCAGTTCTTC.

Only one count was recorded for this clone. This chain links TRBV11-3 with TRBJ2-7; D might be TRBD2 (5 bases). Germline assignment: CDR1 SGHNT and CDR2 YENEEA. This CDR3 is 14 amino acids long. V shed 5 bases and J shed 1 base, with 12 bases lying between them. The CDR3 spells CASSTYGVSYEQYF. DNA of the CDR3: TGTGCCAGCAGCACCTACGGGGTTTCCTACGAGCAGTACTTC.

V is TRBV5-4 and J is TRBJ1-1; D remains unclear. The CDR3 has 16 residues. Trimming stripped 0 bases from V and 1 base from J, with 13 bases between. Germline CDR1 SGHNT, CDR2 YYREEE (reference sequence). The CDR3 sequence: CASSLVRGSTNTEAFF. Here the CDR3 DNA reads TGTGCCAGCAGCTTGGTCCGGGGTAGTACGAACACTGAAGCTTTCTTT.

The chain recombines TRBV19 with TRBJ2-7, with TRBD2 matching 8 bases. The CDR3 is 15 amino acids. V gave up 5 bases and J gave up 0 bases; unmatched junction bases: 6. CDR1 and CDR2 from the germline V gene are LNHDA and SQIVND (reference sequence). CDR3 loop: CASSHAGGSSYEQYF. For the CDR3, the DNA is TGTGCCAGTAGTCACGCGGGGGGCAGCTCCTACGAGCAGTACTTC.

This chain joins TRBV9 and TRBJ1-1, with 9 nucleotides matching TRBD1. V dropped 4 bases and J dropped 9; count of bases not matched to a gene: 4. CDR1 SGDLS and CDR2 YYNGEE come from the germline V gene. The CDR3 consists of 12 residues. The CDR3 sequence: CASSTDRGQAFF. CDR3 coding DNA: TGTGCCAGCAGCACGGACAGGGGTCAAGCTTTCTTT.

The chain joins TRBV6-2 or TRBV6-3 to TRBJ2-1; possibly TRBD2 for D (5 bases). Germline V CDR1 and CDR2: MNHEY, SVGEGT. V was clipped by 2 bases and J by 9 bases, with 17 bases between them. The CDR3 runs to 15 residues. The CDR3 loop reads CASSYALARALEQFF. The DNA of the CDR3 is TGTGCCAGCAGTTACGCCCTAGCTCGGGCCCTTGAGCAGTTCTTC.

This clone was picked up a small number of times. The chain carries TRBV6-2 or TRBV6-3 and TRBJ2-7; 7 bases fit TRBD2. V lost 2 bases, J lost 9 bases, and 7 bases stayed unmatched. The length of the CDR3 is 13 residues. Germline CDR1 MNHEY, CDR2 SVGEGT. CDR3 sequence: CASSYRWDYRQYF. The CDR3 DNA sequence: TGTGCCAGCAGTTACCGATGGGACTATCGGCAGTACTTC.

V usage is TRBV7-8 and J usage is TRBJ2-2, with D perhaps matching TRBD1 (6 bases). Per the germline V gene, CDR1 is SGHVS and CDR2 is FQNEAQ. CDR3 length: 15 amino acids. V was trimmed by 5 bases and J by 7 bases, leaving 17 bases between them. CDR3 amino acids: CASSTRDTLGGELFF. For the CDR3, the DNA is TGTGCCAGCAGCACACGGGACACCTTAGGCGGGGAGCTGTTTTTT.

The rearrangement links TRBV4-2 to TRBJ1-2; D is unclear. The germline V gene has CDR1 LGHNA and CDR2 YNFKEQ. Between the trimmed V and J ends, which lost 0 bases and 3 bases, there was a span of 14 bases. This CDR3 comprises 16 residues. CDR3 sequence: CASSQETPAGDYGYTF. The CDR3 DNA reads TGTGCCAGCAGCCAAGAGACCCCTGCGGGTGACTATGGCTACACCTTC.

CDR3 sequence: CATTNSGGGTDTQYF. The CDR3 bases are TGTGCCACCACCAATAGCGGGGGGGGCACAGATACGCAGTATTTT. The V gene is TRBV6-5, the J gene TRBJ2-3; 11 bases map to TRBD2. The ends lost 10 bases at V and 1 base at J; junction bases unmatched: 7. This CDR3 has 15 amino acids. Germline loops: CDR1 MNHEY, CDR2 SVGAGI.

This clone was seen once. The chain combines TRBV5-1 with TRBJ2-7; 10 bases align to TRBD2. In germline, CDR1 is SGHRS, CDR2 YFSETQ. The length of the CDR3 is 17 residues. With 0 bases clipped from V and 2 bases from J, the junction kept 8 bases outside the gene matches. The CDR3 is CASSLAPSGGLTYEQYF. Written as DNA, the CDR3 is TGCGCCAGCAGCTTGGCCCCTAGCGGGGGCCTTACCTACGAGCAGTACTTC.

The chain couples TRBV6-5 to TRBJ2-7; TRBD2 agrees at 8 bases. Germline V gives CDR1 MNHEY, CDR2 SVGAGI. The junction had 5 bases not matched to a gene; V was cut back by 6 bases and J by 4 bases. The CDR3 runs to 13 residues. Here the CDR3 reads CASSTGGEYEQYF. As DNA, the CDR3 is TGTGCCAGCAGCACGGGAGGGGAATACGAGCAGTACTTC.

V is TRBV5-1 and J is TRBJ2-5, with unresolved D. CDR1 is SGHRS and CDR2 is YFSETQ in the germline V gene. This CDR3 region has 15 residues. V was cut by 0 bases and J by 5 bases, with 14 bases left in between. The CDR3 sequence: CASSLDFRSKETQYF. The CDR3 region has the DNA TGCGCCAGCAGCTTGGATTTTCGGTCAAAGGAGACCCAGTACTTC.

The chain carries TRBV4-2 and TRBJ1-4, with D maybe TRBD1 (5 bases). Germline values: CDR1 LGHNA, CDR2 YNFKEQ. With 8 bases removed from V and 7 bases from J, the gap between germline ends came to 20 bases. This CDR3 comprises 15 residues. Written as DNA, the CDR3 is TGTGCCAGCGGGGAGGGCCTCCTAAGGGGTGAAAAACTGTTTTTT. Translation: CASGEGLLRGEKLFF.

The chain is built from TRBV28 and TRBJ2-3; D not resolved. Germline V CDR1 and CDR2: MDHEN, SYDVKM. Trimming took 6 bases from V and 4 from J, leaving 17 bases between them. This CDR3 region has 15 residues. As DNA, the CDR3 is TGTGCCAGCAGCATAGCTGGCGATTTGGCAGATACGCAGTATTTT. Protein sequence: CASSIAGDLADTQYF.

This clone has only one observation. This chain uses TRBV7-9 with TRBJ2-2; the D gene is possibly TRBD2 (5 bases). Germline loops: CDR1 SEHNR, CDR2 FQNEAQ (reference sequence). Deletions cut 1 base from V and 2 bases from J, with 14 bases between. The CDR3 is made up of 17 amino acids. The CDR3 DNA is TGTGCCAGCAGCTTAGGGCCGGAACGGGGAAACACCGGGGAGCTGTTTTTT. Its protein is CASSLGPERGNTGELFF. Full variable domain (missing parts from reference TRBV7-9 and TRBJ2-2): DTGVSQNPRHKITKRGQNVTFRCDPISEHNRLYWYRQTLGQGPEFLTYFQNEAQLEKSRLLSDRFSAERPKGSFSTLEIQRTEQGDSAMYLCASSLGPERGNTGELFFGEGSRLTVL.

The CDR3 sequence: CASSWRDGTDTQYF. The CDR3 region has the DNA TGTGCCAGCAGTTGGCGGGACGGCACAGATACGCAGTATTTT. The chain is built from TRBV27 and TRBJ2-3, with D perhaps TRBD2 (6 bases). V lost 4 bases and J lost 1, with 9 bases in between. The CDR3 has 14 amino acids. Germline loops: CDR1 MNHEY, CDR2 SMNVEV (reference sequence).

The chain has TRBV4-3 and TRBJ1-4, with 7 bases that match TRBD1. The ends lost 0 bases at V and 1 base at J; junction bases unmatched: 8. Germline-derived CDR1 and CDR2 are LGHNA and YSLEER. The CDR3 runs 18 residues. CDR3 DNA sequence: TGCGCCAGCAGCCAAGAAGGGGGCAGGATGATAACTAATGAAAAACTGTTTTTT. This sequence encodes CASSQEGGRMITNEKLFF.